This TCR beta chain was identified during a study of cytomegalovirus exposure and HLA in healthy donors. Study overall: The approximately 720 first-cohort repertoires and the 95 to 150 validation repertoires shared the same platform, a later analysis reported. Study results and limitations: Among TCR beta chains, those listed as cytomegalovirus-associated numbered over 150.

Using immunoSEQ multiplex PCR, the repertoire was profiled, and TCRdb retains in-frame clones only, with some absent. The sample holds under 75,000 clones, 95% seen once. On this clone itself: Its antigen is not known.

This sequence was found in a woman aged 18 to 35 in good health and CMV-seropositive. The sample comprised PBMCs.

Here the CDR3 DNA reads TGTGCCAGCAGCCCTCAAGGGCCCCTAGCGGGCGAGCAGTACTTC. Protein: CASSPQGPLAGEQYF. The chain combines TRBV7-8 with TRBJ2-7; TRBD2 matches at 8 bases. The CDR3 is 15 amino acids. Per the germline V gene, CDR1 is SGHVS and CDR2 is FQNEAQ. The trim removed 5 bases at V and 6 bases at J, leaving 12 bases unmatched.